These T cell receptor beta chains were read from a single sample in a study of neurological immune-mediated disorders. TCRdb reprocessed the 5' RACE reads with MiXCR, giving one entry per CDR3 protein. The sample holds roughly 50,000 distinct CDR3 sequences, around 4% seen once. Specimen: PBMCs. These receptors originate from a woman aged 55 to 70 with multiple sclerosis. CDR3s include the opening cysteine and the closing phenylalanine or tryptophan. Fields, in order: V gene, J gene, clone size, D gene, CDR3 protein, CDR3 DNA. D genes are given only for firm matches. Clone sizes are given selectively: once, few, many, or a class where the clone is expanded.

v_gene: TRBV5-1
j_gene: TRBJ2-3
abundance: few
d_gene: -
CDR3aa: CASSFDYRTQYF
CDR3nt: TGCGCCAGCAGCTTCGACTACCGTACGCAGTATTTT

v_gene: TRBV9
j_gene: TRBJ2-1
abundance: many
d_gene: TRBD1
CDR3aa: CASSARTGLHNEQFF
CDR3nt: TGTGCCAGCAGCGCCCGGACAGGGCTCCACAATGAGCAGTTCTTC

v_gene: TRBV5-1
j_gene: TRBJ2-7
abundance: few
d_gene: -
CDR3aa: CASSLVGSSYEQYF
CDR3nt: TGCGCCAGCAGCTTGGTGGGGAGCTCCTACGAGCAGTACTTC

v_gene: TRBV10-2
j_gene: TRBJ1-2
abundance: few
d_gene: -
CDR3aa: CASSESVTGTNYGYTF
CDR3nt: TGCGCCAGCAGTGAGTCCGTCACCGGGACTAACTATGGCTACACCTTC

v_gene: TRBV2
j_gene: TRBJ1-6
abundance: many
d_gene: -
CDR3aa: CASRTDDLHGSPLHF
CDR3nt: TGTGCCAGCAGGACTGATGATTTGCATGGGTCACCCCTCCACTTT

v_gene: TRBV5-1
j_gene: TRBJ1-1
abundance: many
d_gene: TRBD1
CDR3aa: CASSWTGGDAFF
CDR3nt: TGCGCCAGCAGCTGGACAGGGGGAGATGCTTTCTTT

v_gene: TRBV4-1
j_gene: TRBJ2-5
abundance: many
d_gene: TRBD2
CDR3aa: CASSQTWASGVGTQYF
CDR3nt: TGCGCCAGCAGCCAAACTTGGGCTAGCGGGGTTGGGACCCAGTACTTC

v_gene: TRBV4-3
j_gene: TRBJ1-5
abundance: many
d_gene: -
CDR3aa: CASSQVRGGQPQHF
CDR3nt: TGCGCCAGCAGCCAAGTTAGGGGTGGTCAGCCCCAGCATTTT

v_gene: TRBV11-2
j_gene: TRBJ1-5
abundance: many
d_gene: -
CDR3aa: CASSLGGDQPQHF
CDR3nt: TGTGCCAGCAGCTTAGGAGGCGATCAGCCCCAGCATTTT

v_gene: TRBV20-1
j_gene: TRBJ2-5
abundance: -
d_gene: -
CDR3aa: CSAKTRDQETQYF
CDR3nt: TGCAGTGCTAAAACCCGGGACCAAGAGACCCAGTACTTC